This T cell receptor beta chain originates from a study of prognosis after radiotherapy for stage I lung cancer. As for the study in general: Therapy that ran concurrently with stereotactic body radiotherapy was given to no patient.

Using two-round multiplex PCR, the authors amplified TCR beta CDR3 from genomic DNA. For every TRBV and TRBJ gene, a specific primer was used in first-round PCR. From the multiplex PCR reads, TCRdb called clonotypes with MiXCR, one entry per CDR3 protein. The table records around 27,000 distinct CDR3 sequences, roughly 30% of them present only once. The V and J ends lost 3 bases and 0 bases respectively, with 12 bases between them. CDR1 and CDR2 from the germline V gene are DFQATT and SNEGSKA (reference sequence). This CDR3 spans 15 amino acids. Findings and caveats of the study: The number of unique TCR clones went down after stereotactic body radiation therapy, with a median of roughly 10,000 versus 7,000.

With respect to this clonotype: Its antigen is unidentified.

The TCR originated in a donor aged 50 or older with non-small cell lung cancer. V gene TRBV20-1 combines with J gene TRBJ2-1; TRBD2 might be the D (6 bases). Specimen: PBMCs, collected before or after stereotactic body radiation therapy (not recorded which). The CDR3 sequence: CSASPVTSSYNEQFF. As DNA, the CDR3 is TGCAGTGCTAGTCCGGTGACTAGCTCCTACAATGAGCAGTTCTTC.